Listed below are T cell receptor beta chains from one sample, sequenced in a study of CD8+CD57+ T cells in acquired aplastic anemia. Via MiXCR, TCRdb re-called the reads, giving one row per CDR3 protein. The table has about half a million distinct CDR3 sequences, around a third seen once. Sequenced: sorted CD4+, CD8+, or CD8+CD57+ T cells (not recorded which) from PBMCs. Every receptor here comes from a human donor with aplastic anemia. Each CDR3 is given with its conserved first and last residue. A D gene is named only where the DNA matches it firmly. A clone size is listed for some rows: how often the clone was seen (once, few, many), or a class if it is expanded.

D gene: -; V gene: TRBV19; clone size: many; J gene: TRBJ1-2; CDR3 protein: CASSAPQGLYGYTF; CDR3 DNA: TGTGCCAGTAGTGCTCCACAGGGCCTCTATGGCTACACCTTC
D gene: -; V gene: TRBV5-1; clone size: -; J gene: TRBJ1-2; CDR3 protein: CASSLVAGVNGYTF; CDR3 DNA: TGCGCCAGCAGCTTGGTGGCAGGGGTTAATGGCTACACCTTC
D gene: -; V gene: TRBV7-6; clone size: -; J gene: TRBJ2-7; CDR3 protein: CASSNLVASYNEQYF; CDR3 DNA: TGTGCCAGCAGCAATCTAGTAGCCTCCTACAATGAGCAGTACTTC
D gene: TRBD1; V gene: TRBV7-2; clone size: many; J gene: TRBJ1-5; CDR3 protein: CATGTGLLQPQHF; CDR3 DNA: TGTGCCACTGGGACAGGCCTTCTTCAGCCCCAGCATTTT
D gene: TRBD2; V gene: TRBV6-2/TRBV6-3; clone size: few; J gene: TRBJ2-5; CDR3 protein: CASSKLAGRVPQYF; CDR3 DNA: TGTGCCAGCAGTAAGCTAGCGGGTAGAGTACCCCAGTACTTC
D gene: -; V gene: TRBV10-2; clone size: few; J gene: TRBJ1-5; CDR3 protein: CASRNGSNQPQHF; CDR3 DNA: TGCGCCAGCAGGAACGGTAGCAATCAGCCCCAGCATTTT
D gene: TRBD2; V gene: TRBV20-1; clone size: -; J gene: TRBJ2-7; CDR3 protein: CSARLAGGPENREQYF; CDR3 DNA: TGCAGTGCCAGACTAGCGGGAGGGCCGGAAAATCGCGAGCAGTACTTC
D gene: -; V gene: TRBV10-1; clone size: many; J gene: TRBJ2-1; CDR3 protein: CASSILAGQSYNEQFF; CDR3 DNA: TGCGCCAGCTCAATACTGGCGGGACAGTCCTACAATGAGCAGTTCTTC
D gene: -; V gene: TRBV10-3; clone size: -; J gene: TRBJ2-7; CDR3 protein: CAISVEQGGSYEQYF; CDR3 DNA: TGTGCCATCAGTGTGGAACAGGGCGGGTCCTACGAGCAGTACTTC
D gene: TRBD1; V gene: TRBV29-1; clone size: -; J gene: TRBJ1-2; CDR3 protein: CSVVAGGQYGYTF; CDR3 DNA: TGCAGCGTTGTGGCAGGGGGTCAGTATGGCTACACCTTC
D gene: -; V gene: TRBV20-1; clone size: many; J gene: TRBJ1-2; CDR3 protein: CSASRTNGDGYTF; CDR3 DNA: TGCAGTGCTAGTCGGACTAATGGGGATGGCTACACCTTC
D gene: -; V gene: TRBV29-1; clone size: -; J gene: TRBJ2-7; CDR3 protein: CSVAYEQYF; CDR3 DNA: TGCAGCGTGGCCTACGAGCAGTACTTC
D gene: -; V gene: TRBV6-1; clone size: few; J gene: TRBJ1-5; CDR3 protein: CASSESPAYQPQHF; CDR3 DNA: TGTGCCAGCAGTGAATCTCCAGCATATCAGCCCCAGCATTTT
D gene: -; V gene: TRBV3-1; clone size: -; J gene: TRBJ1-1; CDR3 protein: CASVRGANTEAFF; CDR3 DNA: TGTGCCAGCGTACGGGGGGCGAACACTGAAGCTTTCTTT
D gene: -; V gene: TRBV2; clone size: many; J gene: TRBJ1-3; CDR3 protein: CASSTSGNTIYF; CDR3 DNA: TGTGCCAGCAGTACCTCTGGAAACACCATATATTTT
D gene: -; V gene: TRBV15; clone size: -; J gene: TRBJ1-1; CDR3 protein: CATSRDGGGRTEAFF; CDR3 DNA: TGTGCCACCAGCAGAGATGGGGGCGGAAGGACTGAAGCTTTCTTT
D gene: -; V gene: TRBV10-3; clone size: few; J gene: TRBJ1-2; CDR3 protein: CASILRGGGYTF; CDR3 DNA: TGTGCCAGCATTCTTCGGGGGGGTGGCTACACCTTC
D gene: -; V gene: TRBV7-9; clone size: few; J gene: TRBJ2-1; CDR3 protein: CASSLIKGGGLNEQFF; CDR3 DNA: TGTGCCAGCAGCCTCATAAAGGGGGGCGGCCTAAATGAGCAGTTCTTC
D gene: -; V gene: TRBV9; clone size: many; J gene: TRBJ2-1; CDR3 protein: CASSTLPDPQRQFF; CDR3 DNA: TGTGCCAGCAGCACCCTTCCGGACCCTCAACGGCAGTTCTTC
D gene: -; V gene: TRBV19; clone size: -; J gene: TRBJ1-2; CDR3 protein: CASTREGAHGYTF; CDR3 DNA: TGTGCCTCTACCCGGGAAGGGGCCCACGGCTACACCTTC
D gene: -; V gene: TRBV20-1; clone size: few; J gene: TRBJ2-7; CDR3 protein: CSAGKVGTHYEQYF; CDR3 DNA: TGCAGTGCTGGGAAGGTGGGGACACACTACGAGCAGTACTTC
D gene: TRBD1; V gene: TRBV7-3; clone size: -; J gene: TRBJ1-6; CDR3 protein: CASSPQGLASPLHF; CDR3 DNA: TGTGCCAGCAGCCCACAGGGGTTGGCTTCACCCCTCCACTTT
D gene: -; V gene: TRBV7-9; clone size: many; J gene: TRBJ1-6; CDR3 protein: CASSFRGPNSPLHF; CDR3 DNA: TGTGCCAGCAGCTTCAGGGGTCCTAATTCACCCCTCCACTTT
D gene: TRBD1; V gene: TRBV7-6; clone size: many; J gene: TRBJ1-1; CDR3 protein: CASSSYSTGDVTEAFF; CDR3 DNA: TGTGCCAGCAGCTCCTACTCGACAGGGGATGTAACTGAAGCTTTCTTT
D gene: -; V gene: TRBV20-1; clone size: few; J gene: TRBJ1-1; CDR3 protein: CSARNRGTEAFF; CDR3 DNA: TGCAGTGCTAGAAACAGAGGTACTGAAGCTTTCTTT
D gene: -; V gene: TRBV5-1; clone size: few; J gene: TRBJ2-1; CDR3 protein: CASSLASDQTGRFF; CDR3 DNA: TGCGCCAGCAGCTTGGCAAGTGACCAAACCGGCAGGTTCTTC
D gene: TRBD1; V gene: TRBV19; clone size: -; J gene: TRBJ1-2; CDR3 protein: CAWSTTGGDYGYTF; CDR3 DNA: TGTGCCTGGAGTACGACAGGGGGGGACTATGGCTACACCTTC
D gene: TRBD1; V gene: TRBV6-7; clone size: -; J gene: TRBJ1-1; CDR3 protein: CAGHPGQGALEAFF; CDR3 DNA: TGTGCCGGACATCCGGGACAGGGGGCGTTGGAAGCTTTCTTT
D gene: -; V gene: TRBV12-3/TRBV12-4; clone size: few; J gene: TRBJ1-2; CDR3 protein: CASNFREGNYGYTF; CDR3 DNA: TGTGCCAGCAACTTCAGGGAGGGAAACTATGGCTACACCTTC
D gene: -; V gene: TRBV7-9; clone size: -; J gene: TRBJ1-1; CDR3 protein: CASSVWTGLNTEAFF; CDR3 DNA: TGTGCCAGCAGCGTTTGGACGGGACTGAACACTGAAGCTTTCTTT
D gene: -; V gene: TRBV9; clone size: -; J gene: TRBJ1-1; CDR3 protein: CASSVGVYSNTEAFF; CDR3 DNA: TGTGCCAGCAGCGTAGGAGTGTATTCGAACACTGAAGCTTTCTTT
D gene: TRBD1; V gene: TRBV20-1; clone size: many; J gene: TRBJ1-5; CDR3 protein: CSATQGTGNQPQHF; CDR3 DNA: TGCAGTGCAACACAGGGGACGGGCAATCAGCCCCAGCATTTT
D gene: -; V gene: TRBV6-1; clone size: few; J gene: TRBJ2-2; CDR3 protein: CASGNTGELFF; CDR3 DNA: TGTGCCTCAGGGAACACCGGGGAGCTGTTTTTT
D gene: TRBD1; V gene: TRBV20-1; clone size: many; J gene: TRBJ1-1; CDR3 protein: CSARKGQGTEAFF; CDR3 DNA: TGCAGTGCTAGGAAGGGACAGGGCACTGAAGCTTTCTTT
D gene: TRBD1; V gene: TRBV20-1; clone size: few; J gene: TRBJ2-7; CDR3 protein: CSARVGGQGAWEQYF; CDR3 DNA: TGCAGTGCTAGAGTTGGAGGACAGGGGGCTTGGGAGCAGTACTTC
D gene: -; V gene: TRBV29-1; clone size: -; J gene: TRBJ2-7; CDR3 protein: CSVDRGGSEQYF; CDR3 DNA: TGCAGCGTTGACAGGGGAGGATCCGAGCAGTACTTC
D gene: TRBD1; V gene: TRBV10-3; clone size: -; J gene: TRBJ2-7; CDR3 protein: CAVGTGNEQYF; CDR3 DNA: TGTGCCGTGGGGACAGGCAACGAGCAGTACTTC
D gene: -; V gene: TRBV14; clone size: -; J gene: TRBJ1-1; CDR3 protein: CASSIQVMNTEAFF; CDR3 DNA: TGTGCCAGCAGTATTCAGGTAATGAACACTGAAGCTTTCTTT
D gene: TRBD1; V gene: TRBV20-1; clone size: few; J gene: TRBJ1-1; CDR3 protein: CSARNRGNTEAFF; CDR3 DNA: TGCAGTGCTAGGAACAGGGGGAACACTGAAGCTTTCTTT
D gene: -; V gene: TRBV20-1; clone size: many; J gene: TRBJ1-2; CDR3 protein: CSARDYQGTYGYTF; CDR3 DNA: TGCAGTGCTAGAGACTATCAGGGGACGTATGGCTACACCTTC
D gene: TRBD2; V gene: TRBV20-1; clone size: few; J gene: TRBJ2-7; CDR3 protein: CSVESGTSGPYEQYF; CDR3 DNA: TGCAGTGTCGAGTCAGGGACTAGCGGGCCCTACGAGCAGTACTTC
D gene: -; V gene: TRBV30; clone size: few; J gene: TRBJ1-2; CDR3 protein: CAWRRGAAGYTF; CDR3 DNA: TGTGCCTGGAGGCGGGGGGCGGCGGGCTACACCTTC
D gene: TRBD1; V gene: TRBV11-1; clone size: -; J gene: TRBJ2-1; CDR3 protein: CASSFPGTGISEQFF; CDR3 DNA: TGTGCCAGCAGTTTTCCGGGGACAGGGATTAGTGAGCAGTTCTTC
D gene: TRBD2; V gene: TRBV24-1; clone size: many; J gene: TRBJ2-1; CDR3 protein: CATRRAGVDEQFF; CDR3 DNA: TGTGCCACCAGGCGAGCGGGAGTCGATGAGCAGTTCTTC
D gene: -; V gene: TRBV25-1; clone size: many; J gene: TRBJ1-4; CDR3 protein: CASSVGEKLFF; CDR3 DNA: TGTGCCAGCAGTGTAGGTGAAAAACTGTTTTTT